These 8 T cell receptor beta chains were all obtained from the same sample, sequenced in a study of neoadjuvant anti-PD-1 for oral cavity cancer. Measured with immunoSEQ multiplex PCR; TCRdb has only the in-frame clones, and not every one. The sample lists just over 65,000 clones, 70% to 90% occurring once. The time point was: after neoadjuvant nivolumab, at surgical resection. The source was PBMCs, collected after nivolumab (anti-PD-1) treatment. The origin of the receptors is a person between 40 and 79 years old with oral cavity squamous cell carcinoma.

The genes are TRBV5-5 and TRBJ2-7; D is possibly TRBD2 (5 bases). V lost 4 bases and J 4 bases, leaving 9 bases between the germline ends. Germline V gene lookup returns CDR1 SGHKS and CDR2 YYEKEE (reference sequence). The CDR3 totals 12 residues. CDR3 protein: CASSPRDYEQYF. CDR3 DNA: TGTGCCAGCAGCCCGAGGGATTACGAGCAGTACTTC.

This clone appeared a few times. This chain joins TRBV7-9 and TRBJ1-3, with D hard to call. V lost 1 base to trimming and J lost 3 bases, with 7 bases between them. Germline CDR1 is SEHNR and CDR2 is FQNEAQ (reference sequence). CDR3 size: 14 residues. In DNA, the CDR3 is TGTGCCAGCAGCTTAGGGGCAGATGGAAACACCATATATTTT. Its protein product is CASSLGADGNTIYF.

V is TRBV28 and J is TRBJ2-7; TRBD2 aligns across 8 bases. V shed 1 base and J 0 bases; nucleotides not matched to a gene: 2. The CDR3 runs 15 residues. Germline CDR1 is MDHEN and CDR2 is SYDVKM. Here the CDR3 reads CASSLLAGSSYEQYF. In nucleotides, the CDR3 is TGTGCCAGCAGTTTATTAGCGGGGAGCTCCTACGAGCAGTACTTC.

V is TRBV28 and J is TRBJ1-5; no clear D gene. The germline CDR1 and CDR2 sequences are MDHEN and SYDVKM. The germline V and J ends were trimmed by 6 bases and 9 bases, with 9 bases remaining between them. This CDR3 is 11 amino acids long. The CDR3 DNA follows: TGTGCCAGCAGCACTCGGTCGCCCCAGCATTTT. Translating gives CASSTRSPQHF.

The chain carries TRBV2 and TRBJ1-5, with 8 bases matching TRBD1. The CDR3 contains 16 residues. The germline gives CDR1 SNHLY, CDR2 FYNNEI. Trimming took 4 bases from V and 5 from J; bases not matched to a gene: 10. The CDR3 DNA is TGTGCCAGCAGTGGTAAATACGGGACAGGACATCAGCCCCAGCATTTT. It codes for CASSGKYGTGHQPQHF. Combining the CDR3 with reference TRBV2 and TRBJ1-5 gives the whole variable domain EPEVTQTPSHQVTQMGQEVILRCVPISNHLYFYWYRQILGQKVEFLVSFYNNEISEKSEIFDDQFSVERPDGSNFTLKIRSTKLEDSAMYFCASSGKYGTGHQPQHFGDGTRLSIL.

The V call is TRBV6-6, the J call TRBJ2-7, with 9 bases aligning to TRBD1. Germline V gene data show CDR1 as MNHNY and CDR2 as SVGAGI (reference sequence). V was clipped by 5 bases and J by 3 bases; unmatched bases: 5. CDR3 size: 14 residues. CDR3 residues: CASSPKTGGYEQYF. As DNA, the CDR3 is TGTGCCAGCAGTCCTAAGACAGGGGGCTACGAGCAGTACTTC.

V usage is TRBV7-9 and J usage is TRBJ2-5; 9 nucleotides agree with TRBD1. V was clipped by 5 bases and J by 2 bases; unmatched bases: 12. CDR3 length: 17 amino acids. Per the germline V gene, CDR1 is SEHNR and CDR2 is FQNEAQ (reference sequence). The CDR3 sequence: CASSPRLRQGVQETQYF. As DNA, the CDR3 is TGTGCCAGCAGCCCACGTCTGAGACAGGGGGTTCAAGAGACCCAGTACTTC.

The V and J genes are TRBV28 and TRBJ1-5; D unclear. Germline V CDR1 and CDR2: MDHEN, SYDVKM. This CDR3 is 13 amino acids long. Trimming cost V 8 bases and J 3 bases, with 11 bases left between them. DNA of the CDR3: TGTGCCAGCGTTAGGGAACCCAATCAGCCCCAGCATTTT. The encoded protein is CASVREPNQPQHF.